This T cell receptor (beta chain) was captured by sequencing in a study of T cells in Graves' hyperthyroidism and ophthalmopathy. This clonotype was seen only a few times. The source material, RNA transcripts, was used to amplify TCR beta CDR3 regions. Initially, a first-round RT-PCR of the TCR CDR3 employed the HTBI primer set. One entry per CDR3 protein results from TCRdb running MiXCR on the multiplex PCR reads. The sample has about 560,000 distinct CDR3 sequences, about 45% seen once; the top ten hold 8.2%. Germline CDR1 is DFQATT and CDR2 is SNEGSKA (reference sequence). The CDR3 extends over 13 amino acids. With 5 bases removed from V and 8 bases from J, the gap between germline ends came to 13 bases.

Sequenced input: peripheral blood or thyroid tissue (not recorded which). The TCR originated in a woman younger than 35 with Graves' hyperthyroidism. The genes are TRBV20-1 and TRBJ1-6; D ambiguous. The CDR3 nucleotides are TGCAGTGCTTTTCTCGACGGAGATTCACCCCTCCACTTT. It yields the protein CSAFLDGDSPLHF.